One and the same sample provided the 29 T cell receptor beta chains below, sequenced in a study of vaccination and CD4 T cells after COVID-19. Treatment specified: approximately 11-day PBMC culture with coronavirus spike peptide pools or control peptides (ViraFEST assay). Antigens for these TCRs are unknown. The Oncomine TCR Beta short-read assay sequenced DNA from cultured CD4+ T cells. From the PCR reads, TCRdb called clonotypes with MiXCR, one entry per CDR3 protein. The profile shows 26,000 or so distinct CDR3 sequences, around 45% of them singletons. Sequenced material: CD4+ T cells from blood, cultured in vitro. These receptors were obtained from a human donor who had recovered from COVID-19.

This clonotype was counted a few times. Here the CDR3 reads CASSSTGNTEAFF. The CDR3 nucleotides are TGTGCCAGCAGTTCGACAGGGAACACTGAAGCTTTCTTT. J is TRBJ1-1 and V is TRBV6-5; weak D call: TRBD1 (6 bases). The CDR3 loop spans 13 amino acids. Between the trimmed V and J ends, which lost 4 bases and 1 base, there was a span of 7 bases. CDR1 MNHEY and CDR2 SVGAGI come from the germline V gene.

The V call is TRBV7-9, the J call TRBJ2-1; TRBD2 matches at 8 bases. The CDR3 has 15 residues. Germline assignment: CDR1 SEHNR and CDR2 FQNEAQ (reference sequence). Trimming at V came to 1 base and at J to 5 bases, leaving 4 bases not matched to a gene. This CDR3 is CASSLGAGADNEQFF. CDR3 DNA: TGTGCCAGCAGCTTAGGAGCGGGAGCCGACAATGAGCAGTTCTTC.

This chain connects TRBV20-1 to TRBJ1-3; 7 positions agree with TRBD1. Germline lookup yields CDR1 DFQATT and CDR2 SNEGSKA (reference sequence). V was pared by 3 bases and J by 4 bases, with 3 bases of the junction left unmatched. The CDR3 totals 13 residues. The CDR3 sequence: CSARTGFGNTIYF. CDR3 bases: TGCAGTGCTAGGACAGGGTTCGGAAACACCATATATTTT.

This clonotype showed up just a few times. The J gene is TRBJ2-7, the V gene TRBV19, with 8 positions matching TRBD2. Germline V gene sequence: CDR1 LNHDA, CDR2 SQIVND (reference sequence). The trim removed 1 base at V and 2 bases at J, leaving 4 bases unmatched. This CDR3 has 15 amino acids. CDR3 protein: CASSIVGGGTYEQYF. The DNA for the CDR3 is TGTGCCAGTAGTATAGTCGGCGGGGGGACCTACGAGCAGTACTTC. Looking up the rest from reference TRBV19 and TRBJ2-7 gives the full variable domain: DGGITQSPKYLFRKEGQNVTLSCEQNLNHDAMYWYRQDPGQGLRLIYYSQIVNDFQKGDIAEGYSVSREKKESFPLTVTSAQKNPTAFYLCASSIVGGGTYEQYFGPGTRLTVT.

J is TRBJ2-5 and V is TRBV28; 12 bases line up with TRBD2. V was clipped by 3 bases and J by 1 base; unmatched bases: 6. Per the germline V gene, CDR1 is MDHEN and CDR2 is SYDVKM. This CDR3 region has 17 residues. CDR3 residues: CASSLIRTSGTQETQYF. The CDR3 bases are TGTGCCAGCAGTTTGATTCGGACTAGCGGGACCCAAGAGACCCAGTACTTC.

This chain links TRBV15 with TRBJ2-1; 7 positions match TRBD1. Germline V gene sequence: CDR1 LNHNV, CDR2 YYDKDF (reference sequence). The CDR3 length is 13 residues. V shed 5 bases and J 5 bases; nucleotides not matched to a gene: 3. The DNA for the CDR3 is TGTGCCACCAGCCTAGACAGGGACAATGAGCAGTTCTTC. Residues: CATSLDRDNEQFF.

The J gene is TRBJ1-5, the V gene TRBV6-5; the D gene is possibly TRBD1 (5 bases). Germline CDR1 and CDR2: MNHEY and SVGAGI. This CDR3 spans 15 amino acids. V lost 4 bases and J lost 1, with 11 bases in between. This CDR3 is CASSLGGSSNQPQHF. The CDR3 region has the DNA TGTGCCAGCAGTTTGGGGGGATCGAGCAATCAGCCCCAGCATTTT.

The chain couples TRBV11-3 to TRBJ1-6, with TRBD1 matching 7 bases. The V and J ends lost 4 bases and 9 bases, in that order; junction bases with no gene match: 12. The CDR3 length is 16 residues. Per germline, CDR1 SGHNT and CDR2 YENEEA. The CDR3 bases are TGTGCCAGCAGCTCTAGTTACAGGGGTGGAAGTTCACCCCTCCACTTT. It translates to CASSSSYRGGSSPLHF.

V and J are TRBV11-2 and TRBJ2-3; 11 bases map to TRBD2. V shed 7 bases, J shed 5 bases, and the junction held 14 bases outside the gene matches. The CDR3 extends over 17 amino acids. Germline-derived CDR1 and CDR2 are SGHAT and FQNNGV. The CDR3 is CASTWLAGGLGGDTQYF. The CDR3 bases are TGTGCCAGCACCTGGCTAGCGGGGGGCCTCGGGGGAGATACGCAGTATTTT.

The chain is built from TRBV29-1 and TRBJ2-7; TRBD1 might be the D (6 bases). Trimming cost V 3 bases and J 1 base, with 13 bases left between them. CDR1 and CDR2 from the germline V gene are SQVTM and ANQGSEA. CDR3 length: 14 amino acids. The CDR3 sequence: CSVEPTGSSYEQYF. DNA for the CDR3: TGCAGCGTTGAGCCGACAGGCTCTTCCTACGAGCAGTACTTC.

The rearrangement uses TRBV27 and TRBJ2-2; no clear D gene. V was cut by 4 bases and J by 5 bases, with 8 bases left in between. The CDR3 covers 13 residues. Looked up from germline, CDR1 is MNHEY and CDR2 is SMNVEV (reference sequence). As DNA, the CDR3 is TGTGCCAGCAGTTCAGTATATACCGGGGAGCTGTTTTTT. Protein: CASSSVYTGELFF.

The J gene is TRBJ2-7, the V gene TRBV28; possible D gene TRBD1, 6 bases. The CDR3 is 15 amino acids. Between the trimmed V and J ends, which lost 8 bases and 4 bases, there was a span of 21 bases. Germline loops: CDR1 MDHEN, CDR2 SYDVKM. CDR3 sequence: CASDKGQGRVYEQYF. In DNA form, the CDR3 reads TGTGCCAGCGATAAAGGCCAGGGGCGCGTATACGAGCAGTACTTC.

The chain has TRBV5-4 and TRBJ2-1; D remains unclear. The CDR3 runs 13 residues. CDR1 is SGHNT, CDR2 YYREEE, per germline (reference sequence). V was clipped by 3 bases and J by 12 bases, with 16 bases between them. The CDR3 region has the DNA TGTGCCAGCAGCTCTCATCCCCCCGGGTGGCAGTTCTTC. This encodes CASSSHPPGWQFF. Supplemented by reference TRBV5-4 and TRBJ2-1, the full variable domain reads ETGVTQSPTHLIKTRGQQVTLRCSSQSGHNTVSWYQQALGQGPQFIFQYYREEENGRGNFPPRFSGLQFPNYSSELNVNALELDDSALYLCASSSHPPGWQFFGPGTRLTVL.

This clonotype was seen a few times. The chain is built from TRBV21-1 and TRBJ1-5. TRBV21-1 is deemed a pseudogene. The CDR3 sequence is 16 residues long. CDR3 nucleotides: TGTGCCAGCAGCAAAGGGACCCCAATAGGGAATCAGCCCCAGCATTTT. Its protein is CASSKGTPIGNQPQHF.

The rearrangement uses TRBV27 and TRBJ2-3; D remains ambiguous. Germline values: CDR1 MNHEY, CDR2 SMNVEV (reference sequence). Between the trimmed V and J ends, which lost 8 bases and 6 bases, there was a span of 24 bases. The CDR3 runs to 16 residues. The CDR3 DNA reads as TGTGCCAGCCACAACGTTCCGGCAGCTCCTCCGGATACGCAGTATTTT. Translated, it gives CASHNVPAAPPDTQYF.

The CDR3 region has the DNA TGTGCCAGCAGCTCACGGACTAGCGGGAGTAGGTACGAGCAGTACTTC. It yields the protein CASSSRTSGSRYEQYF. The rearrangement joins TRBV7-2 to TRBJ2-7; 13 bases fit TRBD2. The junction had 7 bases not matched to a gene; V was cut back by 4 bases and J by 4 bases. CDR1 and CDR2 (germline): SGHTA, FQGNSA. The CDR3 spans 16 residues. The whole variable domain, remainder taken from reference TRBV7-2 and TRBJ2-7, is GAGVSQSPSNKVTEKGKDVELRCDPISGHTALYWYRQSLGQGLEFLIYFQGNSAPDKSGLPSDRFSAERTGGSVSTLTIQRTQQEDSAVYLCASSSRTSGSRYEQYFGPGTRLTVT.

This sequence joins TRBV20-1 and TRBJ2-7; D ambiguous. Trimming removed 6 bases at V and 4 bases at J, with 13 bases between. Germline V gene sequence: CDR1 DFQATT, CDR2 SNEGSKA (reference sequence). There are 12 residues in the CDR3. The CDR3 DNA is TGCAGTGCCCTAGACCCCGAATACGAGCAGTACTTC. Translating gives CSALDPEYEQYF.

This clonotype was seen more than once but under ten times. V usage is TRBV7-9 and J usage is TRBJ2-7, with TRBD2 as a possible D gene (6 bases). CDR1 is SEHNR and CDR2 is FQNEAQ in the germline V gene (reference sequence). The CDR3 sequence is 17 residues long. Trimming left V 5 bases short and J 4 bases short, with 24 bases between. This CDR3 reads CASSQAGGGSQGYEQYF. CDR3 DNA: TGTGCCAGCAGCCAGGCGGGTGGAGGGAGTCAGGGTTACGAGCAGTACTTC.

The table lists this clonotype with a count of one. The V and J genes are TRBV2 and TRBJ1-2; TRBD1 is a possible D gene (5 bases). Germline V gene lookup returns CDR1 SNHLY and CDR2 FYNNEI. The ends were cut back, 4 bases at V and 7 bases at J, with 10 bases in the middle. This CDR3 is 12 amino acids long. CDR3 loop: CASSARGLGYTF. CDR3 in DNA: TGTGCCAGCAGTGCTAGGGGCCTTGGCTACACCTTC.

The V gene is TRBV6-5, the J gene TRBJ1-3, with 9 bases aligning to TRBD1. With 0 bases clipped from V and 3 bases from J, the junction kept 0 bases outside the gene matches. The germline V gene encodes CDR1 MNHEY and CDR2 SVGAGI. The CDR3 extends over 15 amino acids. CDR3: CASSYSDRGGNTIYF. In nucleotides, the CDR3 is TGTGCCAGCAGTTACTCGGACAGGGGTGGAAACACCATATATTTT.

J is TRBJ2-1 and V is TRBV19; 8 positions match TRBD1. The CDR3 has 15 amino acids. Germline lookup yields CDR1 LNHDA and CDR2 SQIVND (reference sequence). J gave up 6 bases and V 3 bases, and 7 bases lay outside the gene matches. Here the CDR3 reads CASSIITGTGNEQFF. DNA for the CDR3: TGTGCCAGTAGTATCATCACCGGGACAGGCAATGAGCAGTTCTTC.

The chain recombines TRBV6-1 with TRBJ2-3; 7 bases fit TRBD2. This CDR3 contains 15 residues. The germline V gene encodes CDR1 MNHNS and CDR2 SASEGT. V shed 4 bases, J shed 1 base, and the junction held 5 bases outside the gene matches. For the CDR3, the DNA is TGTGCCAGCAGTGCCCGGGACTACCGCACAGATACGCAGTATTTT. This codes for CASSARDYRTDTQYF.

CDR3 sequence reads: CSAIERDRGSNQPQHF. The CDR3 DNA is TGCAGTGCTATAGAAAGGGACAGGGGTTCCAATCAGCCCCAGCATTTT. This chain joins TRBV20-1 and TRBJ1-5; 10 nucleotides agree with TRBD1. This CDR3 region has 16 residues. V lost 4 bases, J lost 3 bases, and 9 bases stayed unmatched. Germline CDR1 reads DFQATT; CDR2 reads SNEGSKA (reference sequence).

The chain is built from TRBV19 and TRBJ2-7, with 10 bases that match TRBD1. This CDR3 has 15 residues. The V segment lost 3 bases and the J segment 3 bases; nucleotides outside the gene matches: 5. The germline V gene has CDR1 LNHDA and CDR2 SQIVND (reference sequence). The CDR3 sequence is CASSIGTGDYYEQYF. For the CDR3, the DNA is TGTGCCAGTAGTATCGGGACAGGGGATTACTACGAGCAGTACTTC.

The rearrangement links TRBV27 to TRBJ1-2, with D possibly being TRBD1 (6 bases). Per the germline V gene, CDR1 is MNHEY and CDR2 is SMNVEV (reference sequence). Trimming shortened V by 7 bases and J by 1 base, and 16 bases separated the two germline ends. The CDR3 covers 15 residues. CDR3 coding DNA: TGTGCCAGCACCCCCCTGACAGGCGGTAACTATGGCTACACCTTC. Its translation: CASTPLTGGNYGYTF.

The V and J genes are TRBV10-1 and TRBJ2-5; D is unresolved. V gave up 8 bases and J gave up 5 bases, with 15 bases separating them. This CDR3 region has 13 residues. Germline CDR1 reads WNHNN; CDR2 reads SYGVQD (reference sequence). The CDR3 loop is CASAAGWMETQYF. CDR3 sequence (DNA): TGCGCCAGCGCGGCAGGTTGGATGGAGACCCAGTACTTC.

The chain recombines TRBV27 with TRBJ2-7; 7 positions agree with TRBD1. This CDR3 contains 15 residues. The germline V gene has CDR1 MNHEY and CDR2 SMNVEV (reference sequence). V lost 5 bases to trimming and J lost 7 bases; unmatched junction nucleotides: 14. The CDR3 protein is CASSMGQITSGEQYF. The CDR3 bases are TGTGCCAGCAGTATGGGACAGATCACCTCAGGGGAGCAGTACTTC.

V usage is TRBV5-1 and J usage is TRBJ1-1; unclear D gene. The CDR3 covers 14 residues. The V end was cut by 4 bases, the J end by 1 base, with 11 bases between. CDR1 and CDR2 from the germline V gene are SGHRS and YFSETQ. This chain's CDR3 is CASSLQTKNTEAFF. The CDR3 bases are TGCGCCAGCAGCCTTCAGACAAAGAACACTGAAGCTTTCTTT. The whole variable domain, filled in from reference TRBV5-1 and TRBJ1-1, reads KAGVTQTPRYLIKTRGQQVTLSCSPISGHRSVSWYQQTPGQGLQFLFEYFSETQRNKGNFPGRFSGRQFSNSRSEMNVSTLELGDSALYLCASSLQTKNTEAFFGQGTRLTVV.

The J gene is TRBJ1-1, the V gene TRBV20-1, with D unclear. V was shortened by 3 bases and J by 4 bases, with 15 bases between the two germline ends. The CDR3 has 14 residues. From germline, CDR1 is DFQATT and CDR2 SNEGSKA (reference sequence). DNA for the CDR3: TGCAGTGCTAGGGGGTCTGGCCGCGGCACTGAAGCTTTCTTT. This gives the protein CSARGSGRGTEAFF.